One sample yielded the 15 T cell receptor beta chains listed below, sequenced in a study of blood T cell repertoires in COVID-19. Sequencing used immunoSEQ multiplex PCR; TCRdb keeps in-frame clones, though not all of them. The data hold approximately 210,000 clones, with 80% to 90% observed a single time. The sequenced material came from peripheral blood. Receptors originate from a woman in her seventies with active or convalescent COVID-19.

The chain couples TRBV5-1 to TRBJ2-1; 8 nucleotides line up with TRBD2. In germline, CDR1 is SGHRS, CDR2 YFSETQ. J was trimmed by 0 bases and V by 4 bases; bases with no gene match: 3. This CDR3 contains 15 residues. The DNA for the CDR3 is TGCGCCAGCAGCATCAGCGGGAGCTCCTACAATGAGCAGTTCTTC. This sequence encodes CASSISGSSYNEQFF.

CDR3 amino acids: CASSLGQRTNEKLFF. The CDR3 nucleotides read TGTGCCAGCAGCTTGGGACAGAGAACTAATGAAAAACTGTTTTTT. The chain has TRBV5-4 and TRBJ1-4, with a possible D match to TRBD1 (5 bases). From germline, CDR1 is SGHNT and CDR2 YYREEE (reference sequence). The V end was cut by 0 bases, the J end by 1 base, with 7 bases between. The CDR3 runs 15 residues.

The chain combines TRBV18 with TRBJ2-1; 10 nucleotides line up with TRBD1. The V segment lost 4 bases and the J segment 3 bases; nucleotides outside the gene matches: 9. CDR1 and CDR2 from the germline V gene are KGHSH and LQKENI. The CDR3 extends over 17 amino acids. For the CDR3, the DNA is TGTGCCAGCTCACGTGAGCCAGGGACAGGGGACTACAATGAGCAGTTCTTC. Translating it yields CASSREPGTGDYNEQFF.

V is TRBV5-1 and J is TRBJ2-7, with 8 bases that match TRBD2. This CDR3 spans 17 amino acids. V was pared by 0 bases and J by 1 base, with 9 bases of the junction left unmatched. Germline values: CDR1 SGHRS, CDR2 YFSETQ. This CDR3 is CASSLGAGGAVSYEQYF. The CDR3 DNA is TGCGCCAGCAGCTTGGGGGCCGGGGGGGCGGTATCCTACGAGCAGTACTTC.

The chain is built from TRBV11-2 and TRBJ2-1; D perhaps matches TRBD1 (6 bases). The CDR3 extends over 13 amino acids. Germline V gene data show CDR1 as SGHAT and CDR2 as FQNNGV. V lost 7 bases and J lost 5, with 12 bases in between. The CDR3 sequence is CASKRGTDNEQFF. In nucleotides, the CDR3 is TGTGCCAGCAAAAGGGGGACCGACAATGAGCAGTTCTTC.

Here the CDR3 DNA reads TGTGCCAGCAGTTACGGGACAGGATACAATGAGCAGTTCTTC. Encoded protein: CASSYGTGYNEQFF. The chain recombines TRBV6-6 with TRBJ2-1; 8 bases are shared with TRBD1. The V and J ends lost 2 bases and 4 bases, in that order; junction bases with no gene match: 1. In germline, CDR1 is MNHNY, CDR2 SVGAGI (reference sequence). The length of the CDR3 is 14 residues.

CDR3 nucleotides: TGTGCCACCAGCACCGGAGGACTAGCGGGAGTAAACGAGCAGTACTTC. It translates to CATSTGGLAGVNEQYF. The rearrangement uses TRBV15 and TRBJ2-7, with TRBD2 identical over 13 bases. The V gene end was trimmed by 4 bases and the J gene end by 5 bases; junction bases not matched to a gene: 8. CDR3 size: 16 residues. Germline V gives CDR1 LNHNV, CDR2 YYDKDF (reference sequence).

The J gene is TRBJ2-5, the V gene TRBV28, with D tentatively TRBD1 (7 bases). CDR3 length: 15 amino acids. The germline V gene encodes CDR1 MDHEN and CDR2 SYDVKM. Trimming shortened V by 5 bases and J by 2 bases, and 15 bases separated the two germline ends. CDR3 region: CASSPPGGPQETQYF. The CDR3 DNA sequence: TGTGCCAGCAGTCCCCCAGGGGGGCCGCAAGAGACCCAGTACTTC.

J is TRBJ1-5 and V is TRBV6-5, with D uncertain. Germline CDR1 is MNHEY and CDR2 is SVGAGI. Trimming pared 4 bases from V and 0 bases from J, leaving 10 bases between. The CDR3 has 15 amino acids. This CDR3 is CASSSQFASNQPQHF. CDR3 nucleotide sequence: TGTGCCAGCAGTTCCCAGTTCGCTAGCAATCAGCCCCAGCATTTT.

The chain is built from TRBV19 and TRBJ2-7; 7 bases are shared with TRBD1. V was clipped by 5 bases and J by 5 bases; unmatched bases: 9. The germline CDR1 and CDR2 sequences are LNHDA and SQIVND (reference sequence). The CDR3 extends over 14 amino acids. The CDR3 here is CASSSGTARDEQYF. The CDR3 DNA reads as TGTGCCAGTAGTTCCGGGACAGCTCGCGACGAGCAGTACTTC.

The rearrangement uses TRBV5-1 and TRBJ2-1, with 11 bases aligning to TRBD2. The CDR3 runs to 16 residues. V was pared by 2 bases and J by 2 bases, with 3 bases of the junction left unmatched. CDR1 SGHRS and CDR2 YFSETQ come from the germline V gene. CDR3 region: CASSFDSGRAYNEQFF. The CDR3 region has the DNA TGCGCCAGCAGCTTCGATAGCGGGAGGGCCTACAATGAGCAGTTCTTC.

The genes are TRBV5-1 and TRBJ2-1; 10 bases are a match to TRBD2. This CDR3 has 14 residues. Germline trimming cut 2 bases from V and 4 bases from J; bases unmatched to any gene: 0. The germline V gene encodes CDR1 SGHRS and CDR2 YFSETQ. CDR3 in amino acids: CASSLLAGYNEQFF. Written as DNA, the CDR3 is TGCGCCAGCAGCTTACTAGCGGGGTACAATGAGCAGTTCTTC.

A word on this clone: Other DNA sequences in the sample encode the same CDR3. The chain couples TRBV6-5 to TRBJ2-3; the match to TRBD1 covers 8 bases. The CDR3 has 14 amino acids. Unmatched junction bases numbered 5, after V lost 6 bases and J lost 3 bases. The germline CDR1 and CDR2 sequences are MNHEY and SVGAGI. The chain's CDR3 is CASSRTGLTDTQYF. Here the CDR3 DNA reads TGTGCCAGCAGCAGGACAGGGCTGACAGATACGCAGTATTTT.

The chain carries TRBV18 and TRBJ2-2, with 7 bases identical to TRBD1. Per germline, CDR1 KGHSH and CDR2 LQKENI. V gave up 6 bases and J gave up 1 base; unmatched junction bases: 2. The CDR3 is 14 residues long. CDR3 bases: TGTGCCAGCTCTCGACAGGGGAACACCGGGGAGCTGTTTTTT. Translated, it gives CASSRQGNTGELFF.

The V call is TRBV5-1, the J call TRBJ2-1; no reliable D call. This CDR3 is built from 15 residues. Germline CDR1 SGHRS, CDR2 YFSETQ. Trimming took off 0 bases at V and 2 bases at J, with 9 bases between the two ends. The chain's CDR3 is CASSLGGGPYNEQFF. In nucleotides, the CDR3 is TGCGCCAGCAGCTTGGGAGGTGGCCCCTACAATGAGCAGTTCTTC.